The rows below give T cell receptor beta chains drawn from one sample of a study of blood T cells in healthy people across ages. TCRdb redid the calling of the 5' RACE reads with MiXCR, one entry per CDR3 protein. The sample lists nearly 800,000 distinct CDR3 sequences; around 25% were seen once. These data were also reused for a study on T cells of mothers and their children.

Sequencing was performed on blood. All receptors come from a boy younger than 18 in good health. The CDR3 runs from the conserved cysteine through the conserved F or W. Each record gives: D gene, clone size, V gene, J gene, CDR3 DNA, CDR3 protein. A D gene is named only where the DNA matches it firmly. Only some rows state a clone size, as once, few, many or a class for expanded clones.

D: TRBD2; size: .; V: TRBV6-5; J: TRBJ2-7; DNA: TGTGCCAGCAGTTACGGCGGGAGAGCCTACGAGCAGTACTTC; CDR3: CASSYGGRAYEQYF
D: TRBD1; size: once; V: TRBV25-1; J: TRBJ2-1; DNA: TGTGCCGACAGTGTACAGGGGGGCGCTTACGATGAGCAGTTCTTC; CDR3: CADSVQGGAYDEQFF
D: TRBD1; size: few; V: TRBV12-3/TRBV12-4; J: TRBJ1-2; DNA: TGTGCCAGCAGTTTAAGCCAGGGGGGCAGCAGCTATGGCTACACCTTC; CDR3: CASSLSQGGSSYGYTF
D: TRBD1; size: few; V: TRBV7-8; J: TRBJ2-7; DNA: TGTGCCAGCAGCTTATCCGGGACAGCCGGCGGGCAGTACTTC; CDR3: CASSLSGTAGGQYF
D: TRBD2; size: .; V: TRBV7-8; J: TRBJ2-1; DNA: TGTGCCAGCAGCTCGGCGGGAGAAATATACAATGAGCAGTTCTTC; CDR3: CASSSAGEIYNEQFF
D: TRBD2; size: once; V: TRBV5-1; J: TRBJ2-1; DNA: TGCGCCAGCAGCCCATCCAGCGGGAGCGGATACAATGAGCAGTTCTTC; CDR3: CASSPSSGSGYNEQFF
D: .; size: .; V: TRBV5-1; J: TRBJ1-4; DNA: TGCGCCAGCAGCTTGGGGCACGCTCCGGATGAAAAACTGTTTTTT; CDR3: CASSLGHAPDEKLFF
D: TRBD1; size: .; V: TRBV29-1; J: TRBJ2-4; DNA: TGCAGCGTTGTCGGACAGGGCATTGCCAAAAACATTCAGTACTTC; CDR3: CSVVGQGIAKNIQYF
D: TRBD1; size: few; V: TRBV19; J: TRBJ1-5; DNA: TGTGCCAGTACCCAAGGCCCGACAGGGAAGAGGGACAACAATCAGCCCCAGCATTTT; CDR3: CASTQGPTGKRDNNQPQHF
D: TRBD1; size: few; V: TRBV25-1; J: TRBJ2-5; DNA: TGTGCCAGCAGACCCGAATCACCGGGACAGGGGGAGACCCAGTACTTC; CDR3: CASRPESPGQGETQYF
D: .; size: few; V: TRBV7-6; J: TRBJ1-4; DNA: TGTGCCAGCAGCTCGGACACTTTTGCCGAAAAACTGTTTTTT; CDR3: CASSSDTFAEKLFF
D: .; size: .; V: TRBV13; J: TRBJ2-5; DNA: TGTGCCAGCCAGGGGAAAGAGACCCAGTACTTC; CDR3: CASQGKETQYF
D: .; size: .; V: TRBV27; J: TRBJ1-4; DNA: TGTGCCGCTCGGCGCATCGAAAAACTGTTTTTT; CDR3: CAARRIEKLFF
D: TRBD2; size: few; V: TRBV20-1; J: TRBJ2-7; DNA: TGCAGTGCTCCGGGACTAGCGGGAGGGAAAAGGGGCGAGCAGTACTTC; CDR3: CSAPGLAGGKRGEQYF
D: TRBD1; size: .; V: TRBV11-2; J: TRBJ1-2; DNA: TGTGCCAGCAGCTTCTTTGGCTCGGGGACAGGGGCAGTCCACCTCTATGGCTACACCTTC; CDR3: CASSFFGSGTGAVHLYGYTF
D: TRBD2; size: .; V: TRBV4-2; J: TRBJ2-5; DNA: TGTGCCAGCAGCCAAGGAGGGATAGCGGGGGTGGAGACCCAGTACTTC; CDR3: CASSQGGIAGVETQYF
D: TRBD2; size: .; V: TRBV29-1; J: TRBJ2-3; DNA: TGCAGTATCGCGGGAGGGGGCGCAGATACGCAGTATTTT; CDR3: CSIAGGGADTQYF
D: .; size: few; V: TRBV6-5; J: TRBJ1-2; DNA: TGTGCCAGCAGGTTCGTGGACAGCCCGCGATGGGGCTACACCTTC; CDR3: CASRFVDSPRWGYTF
D: TRBD1; size: .; V: TRBV12-3/TRBV12-4; J: TRBJ1-2; DNA: TGTGCCAGCAGACGCAGGGACAGAGCTAACTATGGCTACACCTTC; CDR3: CASRRRDRANYGYTF
D: .; size: .; V: TRBV24-1; J: TRBJ1-2; DNA: TGTGCCACCAGTGATCCCCGTCTCGGGGCTAACTATGGCTACACCTTC; CDR3: CATSDPRLGANYGYTF
D: TRBD2; size: once; V: TRBV9; J: TRBJ2-3; DNA: TGTGCCAGCAGCGTTCTTGGACTAGCGGGGGGGCATTCAGATACGCAGTATTTT; CDR3: CASSVLGLAGGHSDTQYF
D: .; size: many; V: TRBV6-2/TRBV6-3; J: TRBJ2-7; DNA: TGCGCCAGCAGCTCCAGCCCCTACGAGCAGTACTTC; CDR3: CASSSSPYEQYF
D: TRBD2; size: few; V: TRBV5-1; J: TRBJ2-3; DNA: TGCGCCAGCAGCTTGACTAGCGGGGGATCAGATACGCAGTATTTT; CDR3: CASSLTSGGSDTQYF
D: .; size: .; V: TRBV2; J: TRBJ1-1; DNA: TGTGCCAGCAGTGAGGCAGGCGAAGCTTTCTTT; CDR3: CASSEAGEAFF